This T cell receptor (beta chain) was recorded in a study of patients and donors after allogeneic stem cell transplantation. TCRdb redid the calling of the RT-PCR reads with MiXCR, one entry per CDR3 protein. In the table there are about a million distinct CDR3 sequences, more than 15% of which are singletons. V lost 3 bases and J 3 bases, leaving 10 bases between the germline ends. The CDR3 length is 13 residues. The germline CDR1 and CDR2 sequences are SGHNT and YYREEE (reference sequence). Sequencing was performed on blood, either unsorted or a sorted T cell fraction (not recorded which). The clonotype originates from a human donor who was either an allogeneic HSCT recipient or a stem cell or donor lymphocyte infusion donor (not recorded which). It is not recorded whose cells these are; they may come from a transplant donor. The rearrangement links TRBV5-4 to TRBJ2-7; D possibly corresponds to TRBD1 (5 bases). CDR3 in DNA: TGTGCCAGCAGCTCATATGACAGCTACGAGCAGTACTTC. Translating it yields CASSSYDSYEQYF. Supplemented by reference TRBV5-4 and TRBJ2-7, the full variable domain reads ETGVTQSPTHLIKTRGQQVTLRCSSQSGHNTVSWYQQALGQGPQFIFQYYREEENGRGNFPPRFSGLQFPNYSSELNVNALELDDSALYLCASSSYDSYEQYFGPGTRLTVT.